What follows are 26 T cell receptor delta chains derived from one specimen sequenced in a study of human gamma delta and Vdelta1 T cells. TCRdb re-called the PCR reads via CATT. The sample yields over 5,500 delta-chain clones, roughly a tenth seen once. Sequenced: naive CD27+ Vdelta1 gamma-delta T cells from blood. Every receptor here comes from a human donor in good health.

Regarding this clone: Given a far larger clone just one base away, this is likely a sequencing read error. The chain is built from TRDV1 and TRDJ1, with 7 bases identical to TRDD3. This CDR3 region has 21 residues. Germline V gives CDR1 TSWWSYY, CDR2 QGS. J gave up 0 bases and V 5 bases, and 24 bases lay outside the gene matches. The CDR3 DNA reads TGTGCTCTTGGGAAATTGAGGCTCTGGGGGGCCGACCGAAAGTACACCGATAAACTCATCTTT. Its translation is CALGKLRLWGADRKYTDKLIF.

This clone came up a few times. A far larger clone is off by one base, so a read error is likely. The J gene is TRDJ1, the V gene TRDV1; 8 bases are shared with TRDD3. This CDR3 comprises 21 residues. CDR1 and CDR2 (germline): TSWWSYY, QGS. CDR3 coding DNA: TGTGCTCTTGGGAACTGGGGGGAGACCCGTTCCAAACACTTGAACACCTATAAACTCATCTTT. It encodes CALGNWGETRSKHLNTYKLIF.

Regarding this clone: The TCRdb protein comes from a much larger clone and disagrees with this DNA's translation at residue 13, likely due to a read error; the protein given here is derived from the DNA. This chain uses TRDV1 with TRDJ1; 9 bases agree with TRDD3. Germline lookup yields CDR1 TSWWSYY and CDR2 QGS. The CDR3 totals 19 residues. The trim removed 4 bases at V and 3 bases at J, leaving 18 bases unmatched. In DNA, the CDR3 is TGTGCTCTTGGGGGTGGGCACCTATTCACTGGGGGACCCTCCGATAAACTCATCTTT. Translated: CALGGGHLFTGGPSDKLIF.

This sequence joins TRDV1 and TRDJ1, with 11 bases that match TRDD3. Germline lookup yields CDR1 TSWWSYY and CDR2 QGS. The CDR3 spans 23 residues. V lost 3 bases and J lost 0; bases outside the gene matches: 24. The CDR3 reads CALGDTFLTYWGIISGYTDKLIF. The DNA of the CDR3 is TGTGCTCTTGGGGACACCTTCCTGACCTACTGGGGGATAATATCGGGGTACACCGATAAACTCATCTTT.

The table lists this clone with a few counts. The sample contains more than one DNA sequence encoding this CDR3. This rearrangement joins TRDV1 to TRDJ1; no clear D gene. This CDR3 spans 19 amino acids. Germline assignment: CDR1 TSWWSYY and CDR2 QGS. Trimming stripped 0 bases from V and 0 bases from J, with 20 bases between. DNA of the CDR3: TGTGCTCTTGGGGAACTCGGAGCTGGTATAGCTCGTTACACCGATAAACTCATCTTT. This translates into CALGELGAGIARYTDKLIF.

As to this clone: The translation of this DNA and the TCRdb protein of a much larger clone differ at residue 7, probably owing to a read error; the protein shown here is translated from the DNA. The rearrangement joins TRDV1 to TRDJ1, with TRDD3 matching 7 bases. Germline CDR1 is TSWWSYY and CDR2 is QGS. V lost 1 base to trimming and J lost 3 bases; unmatched junction nucleotides: 14. The CDR3 is 18 residues long. This CDR3 is CALGERAGGHRRADKLIF. CDR3 DNA sequence: TGTGCTCTTGGGGAACGTGCTGGGGGCCACCGTCGGGCCGATAAACTCATCTTT.

This clone was picked up a small number of times. The chain recombines TRDV1 with TRDJ1; D may be TRDD2 or TRDD3 (5 bases each). Deletions cut 3 bases from V and 3 bases from J, with 26 bases between. Germline V lookup: CDR1 TSWWSYY, CDR2 QGS. The CDR3 is 19 amino acids. The CDR3 sequence is CALGDNRLRGGGRSDKLIF. In DNA form, the CDR3 reads TGTGCTCTTGGGGATAACCGCCTACGCGGAGGGGGTAGGTCCGATAAACTCATCTTT.

On this clone itself: A much larger clone sits a single nucleotide away, making a read error possible. This specimen includes other DNA sequences encoding the same CDR3. The chain couples TRDV1 to TRDJ1; D remains ambiguous. CDR1 and CDR2 from the germline V gene are TSWWSYY and QGS. CDR3 size: 18 residues. The DNA for the CDR3 is TGTGCTCTTGGGGAACGGGGTAGGCGGGCTACTCTCCCCGATAAACTTATCTTT. It yields the protein CALGERGRRATLPDKLIF.

The table lists this clone with a few counts. The protein that TCRdb holds for this DNA derives from a much larger clone and differs from the translated DNA at residue 16, which likely indicates a read error; the protein shown here is translated from the DNA. This chain joins TRDV1 and TRDJ1, with 7 bases lining up with TRDD3. Germline V gives CDR1 TSWWSYY, CDR2 QGS. This CDR3 has 20 amino acids. The CDR3: CALGDNPLRGGDRYTNKLIF. The CDR3 DNA sequence: TGTGCTCTTGGGGACAATCCTCTACGTGGTGGGGATAGATACACCAATAAACTCATCTTT.

This clone was observed a few times. The chain has TRDV1 and TRDJ1; D is possibly TRDD3 (6 bases). The length of the CDR3 is 17 residues. Germline CDR1 TSWWSYY, CDR2 QGS. Trimming took 4 bases from V and 8 from J, leaving 26 bases between them. The CDR3 loop reads CALGGFPPGDPRGKLIF. The CDR3 DNA is TGTGCTCTTGGGGGATTTCCCCCTGGGGATCCGCGGGGAAAACTCATCTTT.

This clone is labeled as medium-sized. The same CDR3 arises from other DNA sequences in this sample as well. The chain combines TRDV1 with TRDJ1, with D perhaps matching TRDD2 or TRDD3 (8 bases each). This CDR3 region has 20 residues. Looked up from germline, CDR1 is TSWWSYY and CDR2 is QGS. V gave up 0 bases and J gave up 8 bases, with 31 bases separating them. CDR3 nucleotide sequence: TGTGCTCTTGGGGAACTACGGAGGGCTTCCTACGGAGGTGGGGGATCGAAACTCATCTTT. It yields the protein CALGELRRASYGGGGSKLIF.

Details on this clone: This likely reflects a read error, since a far larger clone is one base away. This chain joins TRDV1 and TRDJ1; D might be TRDD3 (5 bases). Trimming pared 2 bases from V and 2 bases from J, leaving 18 bases between. The CDR3 is 17 amino acids. The V gene's germline CDR1 is TSWWSYY and CDR2 QGS. CDR3 coding DNA: TGTGCTCTTGGGGAAGGGCGGAAGGCCGGGGGTACCGATAAACTCATCTTT. Translating it yields CALGEGRKAGGTDKLIF.

This clone was found a few times. Just one base apart from a much larger clone, this may be a read error. The same CDR3 is also encoded by other DNA sequences in this sample. The chain couples TRDV1 to TRDJ1; 7 nucleotides line up with TRDD3. The V gene end was trimmed by 4 bases and the J gene end by 0 bases; junction bases not matched to a gene: 23. CDR3 length: 21 residues. Germline CDR1 and CDR2: TSWWSYY and QGS. The CDR3 DNA follows: TGTGCTCTTGGGGGAATCAACAGGTGGGGGACCAGGGGGTCGTACACCGATAAACTCATCTTT. Its protein product is CALGGINRWGTRGSYTDKLIF.

This chain joins TRDV2 and TRDJ1, with 8 nucleotides matching TRDD3. With 0 bases clipped from V and 7 bases from J, the junction kept 12 bases outside the gene matches. Germline lookup yields CDR1 GEAIGNYY and CDR2 EKD. CDR3 length: 16 amino acids. The CDR3 is CACDTRILGVPRKLIF. CDR3 nucleotides: TGTGCCTGTGACACCCGTATACTGGGGGTCCCGCGTAAACTCATCTTT.

Ten or more counts support this clone. This clone may be a read error of a much larger clone one base away. This CDR3 is also generated by other DNA sequences in the sample. The chain uses TRAV29/DV5 and TRDJ1; the match to TRDD3 covers 10 bases. This CDR3 comprises 13 residues. Germline V gives CDR1 NSMFDY, CDR2 ISSIKDK. The CDR3 DNA reads TGTGCCCCCCTATGGGGGATACACCGCGGGCTCATCTTT. Its protein product is CAPLWGIHRGLIF.

This clone is medium-sized (0.01 to 0.1%) by share. Other DNA sequences in the same sample also yield this CDR3. The chain couples TRDV1 to TRDJ1; 11 bases map to TRDD3. Per germline, CDR1 TSWWSYY and CDR2 QGS. The CDR3 runs 21 residues. With V trimmed by 0 bases and J by 4 bases, 19 bases remained unmatched. The CDR3: CALGELAFLNGGYAKGDKLIF. The CDR3 region has the DNA TGTGCTCTTGGGGAACTCGCCTTCCTTAATGGGGGATACGCTAAAGGCGATAAACTCATCTTT.

Points on this clone: TCRdb has a much larger clone's protein, which differs at residue 15 from the translation of this DNA, likely because of a read error; what is shown is the protein translated from the DNA. The chain has TRDV1 and TRDJ1, with D possibly TRDD3 on 6 matching bases. Trimming left V 4 bases short and J 7 bases short, with 31 bases between. The length of the CDR3 is 19 residues. From germline, CDR1 is TSWWSYY and CDR2 QGS. DNA for the CDR3: TGTGCTCTTGGGGGAATAAGAGCCGGGGAGTGGGGCCCCTGGGGTAAACTCATCTTT. It specifies CALGGIRAGEWGPWGKLIF.

As regards this clone: The protein in TCRdb stems from a much larger clone and differs at residue 8 from this DNA's translation, likely a read error; here the protein is translated from the DNA. The rearrangement joins TRDV1 to TRDJ1; possible D gene TRDD2, 6 bases. The CDR3 contains 18 residues. The germline CDR1 and CDR2 sequences are TSWWSYY and QGS. The V gene lost 1 base and the J gene lost 4 bases, with 22 bases spanning the gap. CDR3 in DNA: TGTGCTCTTGGGGAACCCCGCGAGTCCTACCGTTCCCTCGATAAACTCATCTTT. The encoded protein is CALGEPRESYRSLDKLIF.

With regard to this clone: A read error likely explains why the TCRdb protein, taken from a much larger clone, differs from this DNA's translation at residue 7; the protein shown is translated from the DNA. The J gene is TRDJ1, the V gene TRDV1; D is undetermined. Trimming shortened V by 3 bases and J by 9 bases, and 20 bases separated the two germline ends. CDR1 and CDR2 (germline): TSWWSYY, QGS. This CDR3 has 15 amino acids. The CDR3 DNA is TGTGCTCTTGGGGAGAGCTACGCACCACGCCGTGAACTCATCTTT. Amino acid sequence: CALGESYAPRRELIF.

As to this clone: A read error is the likely source, as a far larger clone sits one nucleotide away. This CDR3 is also generated by other DNA sequences in the sample. This chain links TRDV1 with TRDJ1; 7 nucleotides match TRDD3. From germline, CDR1 is TSWWSYY and CDR2 QGS. The CDR3 loop spans 25 amino acids. The DNA for the CDR3 is TGTGCTCTGGGGGATCAACACCCCGCGCGGCTGGCAGGATCTACCTTGGGGCCCAGTACCGATAAACTCATCTTT. Translated: CALGDQHPARLAGSTLGPSTDKLIF.

As for this clone: With a much larger clone just one base away, this may be a read error. The same CDR3 can be traced to other DNA sequences in this sample. The gene calls are TRDV1 and TRDJ1; 9 positions agree with TRDD2. This CDR3 is built from 21 residues. Germline V gene sequence: CDR1 TSWWSYY, CDR2 QGS. CDR3 nucleotides: TGTGCTCTTGGGGATCAGCCTTCCTACTCTACCTGGGGGGCGTACACCGATAAACTCATATTT. Translation: CALGDQPSYSTWGAYTDKLIF.

A note on this clone: This is likely an artifact of a read error, given a far larger clone one base away. Other DNA sequences in the sample encode the same CDR3. The rearrangement links TRDV1 to TRDJ1; 8 bases fit TRDD3. V shed 2 bases, J shed 0 bases, and the junction held 35 bases outside the gene matches. Germline loops: CDR1 TSWWSYY, CDR2 QGS. The CDR3 contains 26 residues. In nucleotides, the CDR3 is TGTGCTCTTGGGGAATTCGCCCCGAATAAAGGGGCTGGGGGAGGAATGTCCCTCTCGTACACCGATAAACTCATCTTT. Translated: CALGEFAPNKGAGGGMSLSYTDKLIF.

Regarding this clone: A read error likely explains this, since a far larger clone differs by one base. V is TRDV1 and J is TRDJ1, with 13 bases that match TRDD3. The germline CDR1 and CDR2 sequences are TSWWSYY and QGS. V was clipped by 1 base and J by 0 bases; unmatched bases: 14. This CDR3 is 21 amino acids long. The CDR3 coding sequence is TGTGCTCTTGGGGAACGGGTGGCCAACTGGGGGATACGAGGTTACACCGATAAACTCATCTTT. The encoded protein is CALGERVANWGIRGYTDKLIF.

The chain recombines TRDV1 with TRDJ1; 12 nucleotides align to TRDD3. V lost 3 bases, J lost 4 bases, and 27 bases stayed unmatched. This CDR3 spans 23 amino acids. CDR1 is TSWWSYY and CDR2 is QGS in the germline V gene. The CDR3, as DNA: TGTGCTCTTGGGGACCGCTTCCTAAGGGGGCGATCTGGGGGATACGTGTACAGCGATAAACTCATCTTT. Translated, it gives CALGDRFLRGRSGGYVYSDKLIF.

With respect to this clone: The protein held in TCRdb is that of a much larger clone and does not match this DNA's translation at residue 9, likely because of a read error; the protein shown is translated from the DNA. V and J are TRDV1 and TRDJ1, with TRDD3 as a possible D gene (5 bases). V lost 5 bases, J lost 5 bases, and 30 bases lay in between. The germline V gene has CDR1 TSWWSYY and CDR2 QGS. This CDR3 contains 19 residues. The CDR3 here is CALGNRIRCPSLLVDKLIF. CDR3 sequence (DNA): TGTGCTCTTGGGAACCGGATAAGGTGCCCCTCACTTCTGGTGGATAAACTCATCTTT.

Note on this clone: Given a far larger clone just one base away, this is likely a sequencing read error. At the DNA level, this CDR3 is encoded by other sequences in the same sample as well. The rearrangement links TRDV1 to TRDJ1; D is possibly TRDD2 (9 bases). Looked up from germline, CDR1 is TSWWSYY and CDR2 is QGS. The V and J ends lost 4 bases and 0 bases respectively, with 24 bases between them. The CDR3 covers 19 residues. The CDR3 region is CALGGLPTSWGRYTDKLIF. CDR3 in DNA: TGTGCTCTTGGGGGCCTTCCTACTAGCTGGGGGAGGTACACCGATAAACTCATCTTT.